The clone carrying this TCR beta chain has a count of ten or more. Antigen: not known. This record comes from a study of identical twins. Study-level points and caveats: With abundant cord blood beta clonotypes, insertions were fewer; memory repertoires showed no such pattern. There is a chance that invariant MAIT and iNKT cells partially muddied zero-insertion analyses.

Germline V gives CDR1 ENHRY, CDR2 SYGVKD. Trimming stripped 6 bases from V and 4 bases from J, with 11 bases between. The CDR3 has 13 amino acids. Template switching added a universal primer site, and cDNA bore unique molecular identifiers. TCRdb passed the 5' RACE reads through MiXCR, listing each CDR3 protein once. The sample lists hundreds of thousands of distinct CDR3 sequences, roughly 9.4% occurring once. The chain is built from TRBV10-3 and TRBJ2-3, with D perhaps TRBD1 or TRBD2 (5 bases each). The specimen sequenced was memory (CD45RO+) T cells sorted from blood. The origin of this receptor is a woman between 18 and 30 years old in good health. The CDR3 nucleotides read TGTGCCATCAGGGGACGGAATGCAGATACGCAGTATTTT. It translates to CAIRGRNADTQYF.